These 18 T cell receptor beta chains share one sample of origin, sequenced in a study of blood T cell repertoires in COVID-19. TCRdb's table, derived via immunoSEQ multiplex PCR, lists solely in-frame clones and lacks some. In the table there are about 200,000 clones, 87% of which are singletons. The sequencing input was peripheral blood. Source of these receptors: a man aged 55 to 70 with active or convalescent COVID-19.

This chain uses TRBV5-1 with TRBJ2-1, with 7 bases fitting TRBD2. In germline, CDR1 is SGHRS, CDR2 YFSETQ. This CDR3 comprises 16 residues. V gave up 0 bases and J gave up 3 bases; unmatched junction bases: 6. The CDR3 loop is CASSLVLERDYNEQFF. Here the CDR3 DNA reads TGCGCCAGCAGCTTGGTCTTAGAGCGGGACTACAATGAGCAGTTCTTC.

This sequence joins TRBV19 and TRBJ2-7; perhaps TRBD1 as D (6 bases). The length of the CDR3 is 13 residues. CDR1 and CDR2 from the germline V gene are LNHDA and SQIVND (reference sequence). V lost 4 bases and J 2 bases, leaving 9 bases between the germline ends. The CDR3 DNA sequence: TGTGCCAGTAGTAAGGGGGACCCCTACGAGCAGTACTTC. It is translated as CASSKGDPYEQYF.

This sequence joins TRBV5-1 and TRBJ2-7; 11 positions agree with TRBD1. The junction had 8 bases not matched to a gene; V was cut back by 4 bases and J by 8 bases. The CDR3 runs 14 residues. Germline V gene lookup returns CDR1 SGHRS and CDR2 YFSETQ. The CDR3 DNA reads as TGCGCCAGCAGCGCCGAGGGACAGGGGGAGAAGCAGTACTTC. It specifies CASSAEGQGEKQYF. Using reference TRBV5-1 and TRBJ2-7 for the parts outside the CDR3, the full variable domain is KAGVTQTPRYLIKTRGQQVTLSCSPISGHRSVSWYQQTPGQGLQFLFEYFSETQRNKGNFPGRFSGRQFSNSRSEMNVSTLELGDSALYLCASSAEGQGEKQYFGPGTRLTVT.

This chain joins TRBV5-4 and TRBJ2-5; 8 bases fit TRBD2. Germline loops: CDR1 SGHNT, CDR2 YYREEE (reference sequence). With V trimmed by 0 bases and J by 5 bases, 12 bases remained unmatched. This CDR3 comprises 17 residues. The CDR3 DNA reads as TGTGCCAGCAGCTTGGGAGGTAGCGGGGCTTACGGGGAGACCCAGTACTTC. This sequence encodes CASSLGGSGAYGETQYF.

The chain joins TRBV7-8 to TRBJ2-2; D perhaps matches TRBD2 (6 bases). The germline gives CDR1 SGHVS, CDR2 FQNEAQ. V dropped 5 bases and J dropped 7 bases, with 11 bases sitting between them. This CDR3 region has 13 residues. CDR3 bases: TGTGCCAGCAGCCAGACTAGTGTCGGGGAGCTGTTTTTT. This codes for CASSQTSVGELFF.

The rearrangement joins TRBV6-2 or TRBV6-3 to TRBJ2-3, with D possibly TRBD1 on 6 matching bases. V dropped 0 bases and J dropped 6 bases, with 13 bases sitting between them. The CDR3 length is 15 residues. Germline V lookup: CDR1 MNHEY, CDR2 SVGEGT. In DNA, the CDR3 is TGTGCCAGCAGTTACTCGAACAGGGATAAGGATACGCAGTATTTT. This sequence encodes CASSYSNRDKDTQYF.

V is TRBV6-1 and J is TRBJ2-5, with 10 bases matching TRBD2. Germline values: CDR1 MNHNS, CDR2 SASEGT. The CDR3 loop spans 15 amino acids. V trimming: 2 bases; J trimming: 2 bases; junction bases outside the gene matches: 2. The CDR3 loop reads CASSELAGEQETQYF. In DNA, the CDR3 is TGTGCCAGCAGTGAACTAGCGGGGGAGCAAGAGACCCAGTACTTC.

V is TRBV24-1 and J is TRBJ2-1; the D gene is possibly TRBD1 (6 bases). Germline values: CDR1 KGHDR, CDR2 SFDVKD. The CDR3 contains 17 residues. V was trimmed by 7 bases and J by 1 base, leaving 19 bases between them. Written as DNA, the CDR3 is TGTGCCACCAGCCCACAAAGCAGGGGTCGTTCCTACAATGAGCAGTTCTTC. This sequence encodes CATSPQSRGRSYNEQFF.

The chain recombines TRBV3-1 (or the pseudogene TRBV3-2) with TRBJ2-3; possibly TRBD2 for D (6 bases). Trimming removed 1 base from V and 5 bases from J, with 13 bases in between. The length of the CDR3 is 15 residues. Germline V lookup: CDR1 LGHDT, CDR2 YNNKEL (reference sequence). The CDR3 coding sequence is TGTGCCAGCAGCCAAGCCCTTCCGGGGGTAGATACGCAGTATTTT. It encodes CASSQALPGVDTQYF.

The chain is built from TRBV6-6 and TRBJ1-5, with TRBD1 matching 7 bases. The CDR3 extends over 13 amino acids. The germline V gene encodes CDR1 MNHNY and CDR2 SVGAGI (reference sequence). Unmatched junction bases numbered 3, after V lost 7 bases and J lost 3 bases. The CDR3 region is CASKTGDNQPQHF. CDR3 nucleotide sequence: TGTGCCAGCAAAACAGGGGACAATCAGCCCCAGCATTTT.

The chain combines TRBV21-1 with TRBJ1-5. TRBV21-1 is a pseudogene. The CDR3 spans 10 residues. The CDR3 reads CASHSPPQHF. In DNA, the CDR3 is TGTGCCAGTCACTCGCCGCCCCAGCATTTT.

The chain combines TRBV28 with TRBJ2-7; 8 bases line up with TRBD1. The V gene end was trimmed by 9 bases and the J gene end by 0 bases; junction bases not matched to a gene: 4. The germline V gene encodes CDR1 MDHEN and CDR2 SYDVKM. The CDR3 loop spans 13 amino acids. The CDR3 nucleotides read TGTGCCAGTAGGACAGGGATCTCCTACGAGCAGTACTTC. This sequence encodes CASRTGISYEQYF.

The rearrangement joins TRBV6-2 or TRBV6-3 to TRBJ1-1; D remains ambiguous. The V and J ends lost 5 bases and 0 bases respectively, with 13 bases between them. The germline V gene encodes CDR1 MNHEY and CDR2 SVGEGT. The CDR3 sequence is 15 residues long. The CDR3 is CASSRTGFMNTEAFF. The CDR3 DNA reads TGTGCCAGCAGTCGGACGGGGTTCATGAACACTGAAGCTTTCTTT.

The chain recombines TRBV28 with TRBJ1-2, with D maybe TRBD1 (5 bases). The length of the CDR3 is 13 residues. Germline V gene lookup returns CDR1 MDHEN and CDR2 SYDVKM. Trimming cost V 2 bases and J 5 bases, with 9 bases left between them. In DNA, the CDR3 is TGTGCCAGCAGTTTAGGGGCAGGGTATGGCTACACCTTC. It translates to CASSLGAGYGYTF.

This clone has a single count. CDR3 amino acids: CASSSLAGASYTDTQYF. DNA for the CDR3: TGTGCCAGCAGCTCACTAGCGGGGGCTTCTTACACAGATACGCAGTATTTT. The chain is built from TRBV7-2 and TRBJ2-3, with 11 bases aligning to TRBD2. The CDR3 consists of 17 residues. V lost 4 bases to trimming and J lost 2 bases; unmatched junction nucleotides: 8. CDR1 SGHTA and CDR2 FQGNSA come from the germline V gene.

The chain combines TRBV5-1 with TRBJ1-1; D is possibly TRBD1 (6 bases). With 4 bases removed from V and 1 base from J, the gap between germline ends came to 11 bases. This CDR3 is built from 14 residues. The germline V gene has CDR1 SGHRS and CDR2 YFSETQ. CDR3 protein: CASSLQGQNTEAFF. For the CDR3, the DNA is TGCGCCAGCAGCCTACAGGGACAGAACACTGAAGCTTTCTTT.

The genes are TRBV4-2 and TRBJ2-3; 7 bases fit TRBD2. CDR3 length: 15 amino acids. V shed 4 bases and J 2 bases; nucleotides not matched to a gene: 6. Germline lookup yields CDR1 LGHNA and CDR2 YNFKEQ. The CDR3 loop is CASSLRDYPTDTQYF. CDR3 coding DNA: TGTGCCAGCAGCCTTCGGGACTACCCCACAGATACGCAGTATTTT.

This rearrangement joins TRBV6-6 to TRBJ1-3; D is perhaps TRBD1 (5 bases). Trimming removed 4 bases from V and 3 bases from J, with 13 bases in between. Germline CDR1 MNHNY, CDR2 SVGAGI (reference sequence). The CDR3 spans 15 residues. The CDR3 reads CASSSPDRHGNTIYF. For the CDR3, the DNA is TGTGCCAGCAGTTCCCCTGACAGACATGGAAACACCATATATTTT.